The rows below give T cell receptor beta chains drawn from one sample of a study of human T cells and chemical hapten exposure. TCRdb called the RACE reads again in MiXCR, with one record for every CDR3 protein. The data hold tens of thousands of distinct CDR3 sequences, with about a tenth observed a single time. This sample comprised whole blood, obtained in connection with sensitization to the hapten diphenylcyclopropenone (DPC). The origin of the receptors is a man aged 45-60 years with alopecia areata. Some clones in this sample may be carry-over from other donors' samples. CDR3s include the opening cysteine and the closing phenylalanine or tryptophan. The order of the fields is V gene, clone size, J gene, D gene, CDR3 DNA, CDR3 protein. D genes are given only for firm matches. Not all rows give a size; the values are once, few, many and, for expanded clones, a class.

v_call: TRBV10-3; clone_size: many; j_call: TRBJ2-5; d_call: NA; cdr3_nt: TGTGCCATCAGTGAGATAGGGGGAGGCCAAGAGACCCAGTACTTC; cdr3_aa: CAISEIGGGQETQYF
v_call: TRBV29-1; clone_size: many; j_call: TRBJ2-7; d_call: NA; cdr3_nt: TGCAGCGTTCAGAGCACCACCTACGAGCAGTACTTC; cdr3_aa: CSVQSTTYEQYF
v_call: TRBV5-8; clone_size: many; j_call: TRBJ1-5; d_call: NA; cdr3_nt: TGTGCCAGCAGCTTGCGAGGGATCCGCAATCAGCCCCAGCATTTT; cdr3_aa: CASSLRGIRNQPQHF
v_call: TRBV6-4; clone_size: many; j_call: TRBJ2-3; d_call: TRBD2; cdr3_nt: TGTGCCAGCAGTGACTCGACGGGAGGGCCAGATACGCAGTATTTT; cdr3_aa: CASSDSTGGPDTQYF
v_call: TRBV29-1; clone_size: NA; j_call: TRBJ1-1; d_call: NA; cdr3_nt: TGCAGCGTTGAAGATGGCGTCGGAGGGTCCACTGAAGCTTTCTTT; cdr3_aa: CSVEDGVGGSTEAFF
v_call: TRBV21-1; clone_size: many; j_call: TRBJ2-1; d_call: NA; cdr3_nt: TGTGCCAGCAGCCCCGGGACTAGCCCGAGCTCCTACAATGAGCAGTTCTTC; cdr3_aa: CASSPGTSPSSYNEQFF
v_call: TRBV2; clone_size: NA; j_call: TRBJ2-3; d_call: TRBD2; cdr3_nt: TGTGCCAGCACCCGGAGGAGACTAGCTCTACCTGGCACAGATACGCAGTATTTT; cdr3_aa: CASTRRRLALPGTDTQYF
v_call: TRBV15; clone_size: many; j_call: TRBJ1-2; d_call: NA; cdr3_nt: TGTGCCACCAGCCCCGCCGGACAGTCCTATGGCTACACCTTC; cdr3_aa: CATSPAGQSYGYTF
v_call: TRBV4-1; clone_size: many; j_call: TRBJ2-7; d_call: NA; cdr3_nt: TGCGCCAGCAGCCACGGGCAGCTCGACGAGCAGTACTTC; cdr3_aa: CASSHGQLDEQYF
v_call: TRBV7-9; clone_size: many; j_call: TRBJ1-2; d_call: TRBD1; cdr3_nt: TGTGCCAGCAGCCAATCGGACAGGGAGGACTATGGCTACACCTTC; cdr3_aa: CASSQSDREDYGYTF
v_call: TRBV10-1; clone_size: NA; j_call: TRBJ2-1; d_call: TRBD2; cdr3_nt: TGCGCCAGCAGCGAAAATCTAGCGGGAGGTAACAATGAGCAGTTCTTC; cdr3_aa: CASSENLAGGNNEQFF
v_call: TRBV10-3; clone_size: few; j_call: TRBJ2-7; d_call: TRBD1; cdr3_nt: TGTGCCATCAGTGGAGGGACAGGGGATGGCGAGCAGTACTTC; cdr3_aa: CAISGGTGDGEQYF
v_call: TRBV3-1; clone_size: NA; j_call: TRBJ1-6; d_call: NA; cdr3_nt: TGTGCCAGCAGCCAGGTGCTTGGGGATTCACCCCTCCACTTT; cdr3_aa: CASSQVLGDSPLHF
v_call: TRBV12-5; clone_size: few; j_call: TRBJ1-5; d_call: NA; cdr3_nt: TGTGCTAGTGGTTTCAGTGAGAGCAGCAATCAGCCCCAGCATTTT; cdr3_aa: CASGFSESSNQPQHF